This T cell receptor beta chain was identified during a study of T cells in Graves' hyperthyroidism and ophthalmopathy. Germline values: CDR1 LNHDA, CDR2 SQIVND (reference sequence). The J segment lost 5 bases and the V segment lost 3 bases, leaving 7 bases of the junction unmatched. CDR3 length: 15 residues. RNA transcripts gave rise to amplified TCR beta CDR3 regions. The HTBI primer set was used in a first-round RT-PCR of the TCR CDR3. MiXCR, applied by TCRdb to the multiplex PCR reads, yields one record per CDR3 protein. The data contain 300,000 or so distinct CDR3 sequences, under 25% of them singletons.

V and J are TRBV19 and TRBJ2-4, with 7 bases fitting TRBD2. This sequence was found in a woman in her forties or fifties with Graves' hyperthyroidism. The sample was blood. CDR3 amino acids: CASSIAAGEQNIQYF. CDR3 DNA: TGTGCCAGTAGTATTGCGGCGGGGGAACAAAACATTCAGTACTTC.